This T cell receptor beta chain was retrieved from a study of PD-L1 blockade in urothelial cancer. Study summary: T cell content in blood samples showed a median of approximately 140,000.

The V gene lost 0 bases and the J gene lost 0 bases, with 4 bases spanning the gap. CDR3 length: 14 amino acids. The germline CDR1 and CDR2 sequences are SGHKS and YYEKEE (reference sequence). TCRdb's copy holds only in-frame clones and misses some; the assay was immunoSEQ multiplex PCR. The data hold roughly 32,000 clones, with around 83% observed a single time. The sample here was PBMCs, taken around atezolizumab (anti-PD-L1) treatment. This receptor was identified in a man aged 55-75 years with urothelial cancer. The chain links TRBV5-5 to TRBJ1-5; no clear D. CDR3 DNA sequence: TGTGCCAGCAGCTTGGTGTATAGCAATCAGCCCCAGCATTTT. Its protein is CASSLVYSNQPQHF.